A single T cell receptor (beta chain) is shown here with its context. Its cognate antigen is unknown. This sample is part of a study of vaccination effects on CD4 cells after COVID-19. Study overall: BNT162b2 vaccine or mRNA-1273 vaccine was given to participants in two doses. Study findings and constraints: Long after vaccination, the clones induced by infection and by vaccine shrank markedly in size.

TCRdb's copy holds only in-frame clones and misses some; the assay was immunoSEQ multiplex PCR. The sample carries approximately 76,000 clones, more than 60% recorded once. Viral peptide pool expansion of antigen-specific CD4+ T cells preceded sequencing in the ViraFEST assay. Once cultured for 10 days, the cells underwent separation to obtain CD4+ T cells. Vaccinated participants had no history of SARS-CoV-2 infection and tested negative for nucleocapsid antibodies. Looked up from germline, CDR1 is LNHDA and CDR2 is SQIVND (reference sequence). The CDR3 runs 18 residues. Trimming pared 5 bases from V and 5 bases from J, leaving 27 bases between.

Sample: CD4+ T cells from PBMCs cultured with SARS-CoV-2 spike peptides, taken before COVID-19 vaccination. The sequence was collected from a human donor who received a COVID-19 vaccine. This chain joins TRBV19 and TRBJ2-5; D may be TRBD1 (6 bases). CDR3 loop: CASSPSSGTPSPLETQYF. The CDR3 bases are TGTGCCAGTAGTCCCTCCTCCGGGACACCCTCCCCGCTTGAGACCCAGTACTTC.